This section outlines one T cell receptor beta chain sequence together with its context. Only Caucasian adults living in Nashville, Tennessee served as donors. Naive CD4+ cells were CD45RA-selected; the remaining cells were memory. The repertoire was sequenced with immunoSEQ multiplex PCR; TCRdb's copy has only in-frame clones and lacks some. The table has 730,000 or so clones, 72% seen once; the top ten hold under 2%. CDR1 is MNHNY and CDR2 is SVGAGI in the germline V gene (reference sequence). Trimming pared 6 bases from V and 7 bases from J, leaving 7 bases between. The CDR3 covers 11 residues. The data stem from a study of shared clonotypes between healthy human individuals.

The receptor was isolated from a woman in her 30s in good health. The sequencing sample was made of memory CD4+ T cells sorted from blood. Subset: CD45RA-negative fraction. This sequence joins TRBV6-6 and TRBJ2-1; D not certain. In DNA form, the CDR3 reads TGTGCCAGCAGGGTTAAAAATGAGCAGTTCTTC. Translating it yields CASRVKNEQFF.